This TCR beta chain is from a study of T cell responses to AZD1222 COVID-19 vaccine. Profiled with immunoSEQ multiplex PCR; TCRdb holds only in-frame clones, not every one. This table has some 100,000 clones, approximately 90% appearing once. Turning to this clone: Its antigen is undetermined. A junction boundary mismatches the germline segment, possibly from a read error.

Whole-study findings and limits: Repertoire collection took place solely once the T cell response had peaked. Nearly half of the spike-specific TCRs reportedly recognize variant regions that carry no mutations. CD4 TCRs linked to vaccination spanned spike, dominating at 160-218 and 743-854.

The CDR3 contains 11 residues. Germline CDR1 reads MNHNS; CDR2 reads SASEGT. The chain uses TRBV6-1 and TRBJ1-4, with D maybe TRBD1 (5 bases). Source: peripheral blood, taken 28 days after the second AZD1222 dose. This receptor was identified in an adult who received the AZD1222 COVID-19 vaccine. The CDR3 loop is CASSDGTLYVF. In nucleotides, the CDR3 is TGTGCCAGCAGTGACGGGACTCTCTACGTTTTT.